This TCR beta chain was found in a study of neoadjuvant nivolumab and ipilimumab in lung cancer. On the study more broadly: Nivolumab 3 mg/kg was given days 1, 15 and 29, plus ipilimumab 1 mg/kg day 1 in combination. Whole-study results and caveats: From pretherapy to surgery, tumor richness and clonality rose with dual therapy. TCR richness and clonality were higher in tumors than adjacent uninvolved lung.

With regard to this clone: Its antigen is undetermined.

Trimming shortened V by 5 bases and J by 3 bases, and 8 bases separated the two germline ends. The CDR3 spans 13 residues. Germline assignment: CDR1 PRHDT and CDR2 FYEKMQ (reference sequence). Measured with immunoSEQ multiplex PCR; TCRdb has only the in-frame clones, and not every one. Here the sample spans roughly 49,000 clones, around 88% being singletons. The origin of this receptor is an adult with non-small cell lung cancer. Some clones in this sample may be carry-over from other donors' samples. The specimen was blood, collected before neoadjuvant nivolumab, alone or with ipilimumab. The chain uses TRBV13 and TRBJ1-3; D uncertain. CDR3 nucleotide sequence: TGTGCCAGCAGCCCGGGCTTTGGAAACACCATATATTTT. Protein sequence: CASSPGFGNTIYF.